The text below deals with one T cell receptor (beta chain). Original processing methods: Estimation of nucleated cell counts was performed using reference gene primer amplification. Clones were sequenced by immunoSEQ multiplex PCR, and TCRdb holds only the in-frame ones, with some missing. The D gene and trimming were derived from the DNA, and the V and J assignments and clone size from that table. The sample shows 150,000 to 200,000 clones, roughly 80% of them seen only once. This record comes from a study of blood T cell repertoires in COVID-19. Study at large: COVID-19 samples from acute and convalescent phases originated in the United States, Italy and Spain. T cells, B-cell-depleted T cells, or PBMCs provided the cDNA or gDNA that served as material.

The CDR3 contains 19 residues. CDR1 is LGHDT, CDR2 YNNKEL, per germline (reference sequence). The J segment lost 4 bases and the V segment lost 0 bases, leaving 15 bases of the junction unmatched. The rearrangement joins TRBV3-1 (or the pseudogene TRBV3-2) to TRBJ1-2; 9 bases are a match to TRBD1. The clonotype originates from a human donor with acute or convalescent COVID-19. The donor label of this sample is uncertain. The sample comprised peripheral blood. As DNA, the CDR3 is TGTGCCAGCAGCCAAGACCCCCGGCGGGGGACAGGGTGGGGCTATGGCTACACCTTC. Its translation is CASSQDPRRGTGWGYGYTF.